One and the same sample provided the 3 T cell receptor beta chains below, sequenced in a study of Ad26.COV2.S vaccination and SARS-CoV-2 variants. Some clones are missing from TCRdb's copy, which holds only in-frame ones; the method was immunoSEQ multiplex PCR. Of some 350,000 clones listed, roughly 94% are singletons. The sample here was peripheral blood, taken after recovery from COVID-19. Every receptor here comes from a human donor who had recovered from COVID-19.

The chain is built from TRBV6-6 and TRBJ1-3, with 7 nucleotides matching TRBD1. Germline lookup yields CDR1 MNHNY and CDR2 SVGAGI (reference sequence). This CDR3 has 13 amino acids. Trimming at V came to 4 bases and at J to 8 bases, leaving 5 bases not matched to a gene. DNA of the CDR3: TGTGCCAGCAGTTCGCAACAGGGGTACACCATATATTTT. Protein: CASSSQQGYTIYF.

The rearrangement links TRBV24-1 to TRBJ1-2, with 8 bases fitting TRBD1. Looked up from germline, CDR1 is KGHDR and CDR2 is SFDVKD. V dropped 4 bases and J dropped 5; count of bases not matched to a gene: 2. The CDR3 has 13 residues. This CDR3 is CATSDRTGYGYTF. DNA of the CDR3: TGTGCCACCAGTGACCGGACAGGGTATGGCTACACCTTC.

This clone came up a few times. The rearrangement links TRBV19 to TRBJ2-7, with 10 bases lining up with TRBD2. The germline CDR1 and CDR2 sequences are LNHDA and SQIVND (reference sequence). The CDR3 extends over 15 amino acids. V trimming: 4 bases; J trimming: 7 bases; junction bases outside the gene matches: 10. CDR3 sequence: CASSKLAGTAGEQYF. CDR3 DNA sequence: TGTGCCAGTAGTAAACTAGCGGGGACAGCGGGGGAGCAGTACTTC.